The T cell receptor beta chain described here comes from a study of glioma-infiltrating T cells. Regarding the study as a whole: CDR3 overlap between tissue and blood was very small.

The iRepertoire nested amplicon-rescue multiplex PCR amplified TCR alpha and beta CDR3s from RNA. TCRdb recomputed calls from the multiplex PCR reads with MiXCR, one row per CDR3 protein. The profile shows roughly 190,000 distinct CDR3 sequences, around 32% of them singletons. This clonotype was observed at least ten times. Its antigen remains unknown. CDR1 and CDR2 (germline): MNHEY, SVGAGI. The CDR3 has 16 residues. The ends were cut back, 3 bases at V and 0 bases at J, with 14 bases in the middle. The chain is built from TRBV6-5 and TRBJ2-5; weak D call: TRBD2 (5 bases). The receptor comes from a human donor with low-grade glioma or glioblastoma, undergoing nonglioma brain surgery, or in good health (not recorded which). Sequencing was done on a sample of glioma tissue, nonneoplastic brain tissue, or PBMCs (not recorded which). The CDR3 sequence: CASSYTWAGNQETQYF. CDR3 bases: TGTGCCAGCAGTTATACGTGGGCGGGCAACCAAGAGACCCAGTACTTC.